This TCR beta chain was identified during a study of regulatory T cells in long-lasting Graves disease. Building of the TCR beta libraries involved iRepertoire HTBI primers and Arm-PCR of CDR3 regions. Each CDR3 protein is one row after TCRdb ran MiXCR on the multiplex PCR reads. The data show 350,000 to 450,000 distinct CDR3 sequences, approximately 22% seen once. Germline V lookup: CDR1 MDHEN, CDR2 SYDVKM. The ends were cut back, 2 bases at V and 4 bases at J, with 6 bases in the middle. This CDR3 is built from 12 residues. Findings of the study overall: Newly diagnosed disease favored TRBV20-1 and TRBJ2-1 over persistent disease.

This clonotype showed up many times. What it binds is not known. Noted time point: persistent/refractory GD, antithyroid drugs over 5 years with positive TRAb. TCR sequences were obtained from RNA taken from PBMCs. The material sequenced was peripheral blood mononuclear cells (PBMCs), taken when the disease was refractory, from a patient treated with antithyroid drugs. This clonotype was obtained from a female donor with Graves disease. The J gene is TRBJ2-7, the V gene TRBV28, with D hard to call. CDR3 DNA sequence: TGTGCCAGCAGTTTAATGGTTTACGAGCAGTACTTC. Amino acid sequence: CASSLMVYEQYF.